Below are 14 T cell receptor beta chains sequenced from a single sample in a study of graft-versus-host responses after intestinal transplantation. These receptors lack a known antigen. The protocol was immunoSEQ multiplex PCR, while the TCRdb copy is restricted to in-frame clones and leaves out a portion. The sample lists approximately 92,000 clones; around 90% were seen once. Sequencing used unstimulated CD8+ T cells sorted from spleen or lymph node cells, obtained before intestinal transplant. These TCRs come from a human donor who received an intestinal transplant.

The V gene is TRBV5-6, the J gene TRBJ2-7, with TRBD2 identical over 11 bases. The V segment lost 3 bases and the J segment 3 bases; nucleotides outside the gene matches: 14. Germline CDR1 and CDR2: SGHDT and YYEEEE. The length of the CDR3 is 18 residues. The CDR3 spells CASSSEPGLAESLYEQYF. CDR3 sequence (DNA): TGTGCCAGCAGCTCAGAACCGGGACTAGCGGAATCTCTCTACGAGCAGTACTTC.

The chain employs TRBV19 and TRBJ2-2; D remains unclear. The CDR3 is 15 residues long. The V and J ends lost 7 bases and 3 bases respectively, with 15 bases between them. Germline V CDR1 and CDR2: LNHDA, SQIVND (reference sequence). CDR3 nucleotides: TGTGCCAGTACCATCGGGTCAGATTACACCGGGGAGCTGTTTTTT. It encodes CASTIGSDYTGELFF. Complete variable domain (other parts from reference TRBV19 and TRBJ2-2): DGGITQSPKYLFRKEGQNVTLSCEQNLNHDAMYWYRQDPGQGLRLIYYSQIVNDFQKGDIAEGYSVSREKKESFPLTVTSAQKNPTAFYLCASTIGSDYTGELFFGEGSRLTVL.

The chain carries TRBV6-1 and TRBJ1-2; possibly TRBD1 for D (5 bases). Germline-derived CDR1 and CDR2 are MNHNS and SASEGT. With 0 bases removed from V and 0 bases from J, the gap between germline ends came to 11 bases. CDR3 length: 16 residues. The DNA of the CDR3 is TGTGCCAGCAGTGAAGCAGGGGAGTGGGCTAACTATGGCTACACCTTC. Protein product: CASSEAGEWANYGYTF.

This clone was recorded once. The chain combines TRBV25-1 with TRBJ2-2; D is perhaps TRBD1 or TRBD2 (5 bases each). CDR3 length equals 13 residues. Trimming took off 7 bases at V and 4 bases at J, with 10 bases between the two ends. Germline V gene data show CDR1 as MGHDK and CDR2 as SYGVNS. The CDR3 is CASTQGVTGELFF. DNA for the CDR3: TGTGCCAGCACCCAGGGAGTCACCGGGGAGCTGTTTTTT.

This clone was seen only once. The chain recombines TRBV6-7 with TRBJ2-1; no clear D gene. TRBV6-7 is classed as an ORF, of uncertain function. The CDR3 has 17 residues. Trimming shortened V by 1 base and J by 0 bases, and 13 bases separated the two germline ends. The CDR3 protein is CASSYLRMESSYNEQFF. For the CDR3, the DNA is TGTGCCAGCAGTTACTTGAGAATGGAGAGCTCCTACAATGAGCAGTTCTTC.

J is TRBJ2-5 and V is TRBV27; 7 nucleotides align to TRBD2. This CDR3 has 15 residues. The V gene end was trimmed by 4 bases and the J gene end by 4 bases; junction bases not matched to a gene: 9. The germline V gene encodes CDR1 MNHEY and CDR2 SMNVEV (reference sequence). CDR3 nucleotides: TGTGCCAGCAGTTATCGGGGGGAGGCGGGAGAGACCCAGTACTTC. It yields the protein CASSYRGEAGETQYF.

This clone was counted a few times. This chain links TRBV6-6 with TRBJ1-5, with D uncertain. The CDR3 runs to 15 residues. Germline V lookup: CDR1 MNHNY, CDR2 SVGAGI (reference sequence). The V end was cut by 4 bases, the J end by 2 bases, with 12 bases between. The CDR3 loop is CASSSQVEGNQPQHF. The CDR3 nucleotides read TGTGCCAGCAGTTCCCAGGTCGAGGGCAATCAGCCCCAGCATTTT.

V and J are TRBV4-2 and TRBJ1-6; D is uncertain. The CDR3 sequence is 14 residues long. Germline CDR1 is LGHNA and CDR2 is YNFKEQ. The V and J ends lost 4 bases and 5 bases respectively, with 9 bases between them. In nucleotides, the CDR3 is TGTGCCAGCAGCCTTTACAGAGATAATTCACCCCTCCACTTT. Encoded protein: CASSLYRDNSPLHF.

CDR3 sequence reads: CASSLAVGLEYEQYF. The CDR3 DNA reads TGTGCCAGCAGCTTAGCGGTGGGACTGGAATACGAGCAGTACTTC. The V gene is TRBV7-2, the J gene TRBJ2-7; TRBD2 might be the D (6 bases). V dropped 0 bases and J dropped 4 bases, with 13 bases sitting between them. The V gene's germline CDR1 is SGHTA and CDR2 FQGNSA. This CDR3 region has 15 residues.

V usage is TRBV12-5 and J usage is TRBJ1-2; possibly TRBD1 for D (5 bases). The length of the CDR3 is 13 residues. Germline CDR1 reads LGHNT; CDR2 reads FRNRAP. The germline V and J ends were trimmed by 1 base and 7 bases, with 10 bases remaining between them. The CDR3 coding sequence is TGTGCTAGTGGTTTGGGCGGGACTCTTGGCTACACCTTC. Protein sequence: CASGLGGTLGYTF.

This clone was counted between two and nine times. This chain joins TRBV19 and TRBJ1-2; D is unclear. The CDR3 covers 13 residues. V was trimmed by 7 bases and J by 3 bases, leaving 12 bases between them. From germline, CDR1 is LNHDA and CDR2 SQIVND (reference sequence). CDR3 in DNA: TGTGCCAGTACCCCGGGTAGGTACTATGGCTACACCTTC. It yields the protein CASTPGRYYGYTF.

This clone appeared a single time. This chain uses TRBV7-3 with TRBJ2-1; a possible D gene is TRBD2 (6 bases). The CDR3 extends over 15 amino acids. The ends were cut back, 4 bases at V and 6 bases at J, with 16 bases in the middle. Looked up from germline, CDR1 is SGHTA and CDR2 is FQGTGA. CDR3 loop: CASSSGSGDLNEQFF. CDR3 DNA sequence: TGTGCCAGCAGCTCAGGGTCGGGAGACCTCAATGAGCAGTTCTTC. Looking up the rest from reference TRBV7-3 and TRBJ2-1 gives the full variable domain: GAGVSQTPSNKVTEKGKYVELRCDPISGHTALYWYRQSLGQGPEFLIYFQGTGAADDSGLPNDRFFAVRPEGSVSTLKIQRTERGDSAVYLCASSSGSGDLNEQFFGPGTRLTVL.

The rearrangement joins TRBV27 to TRBJ2-7; D perhaps matches TRBD1 (6 bases). The length of the CDR3 is 15 residues. CDR1 and CDR2 from the germline V gene are MNHEY and SMNVEV (reference sequence). The germline V and J ends were trimmed by 5 bases and 1 base, with 15 bases remaining between them. In DNA form, the CDR3 reads TGTGCCAGCAGTCGATCGGGACAAGGATCCTACGAGCAGTACTTC. It specifies CASSRSGQGSYEQYF.

The rearrangement links TRBV6-1 to TRBJ2-3, with D maybe TRBD2 (6 bases). V dropped 6 bases and J dropped 0 bases, with 13 bases sitting between them. Germline V CDR1 and CDR2: MNHNS, SASEGT. There are 15 residues in the CDR3. The CDR3 nucleotides read TGTGCCAGCAGCCCCGAGGCGGGGAGCACAGATACGCAGTATTTT. Protein sequence: CASSPEAGSTDTQYF.